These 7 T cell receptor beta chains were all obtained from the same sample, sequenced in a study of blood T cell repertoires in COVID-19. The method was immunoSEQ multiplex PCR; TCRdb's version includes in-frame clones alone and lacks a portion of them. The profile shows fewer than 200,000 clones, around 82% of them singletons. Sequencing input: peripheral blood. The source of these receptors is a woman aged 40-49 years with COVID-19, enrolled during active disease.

The CDR3 is CASSLVRLAGGREQFF. In DNA, the CDR3 is TGTGCCAGCAGCTTAGTACGCCTAGCGGGGGGGCGGGAGCAGTTCTTC. The rearrangement uses TRBV11-2 and TRBJ2-1; 12 bases align to TRBD2. Germline lookup yields CDR1 SGHAT and CDR2 FQNNGV. There are 16 residues in the CDR3. With 1 base clipped from V and 10 bases from J, the junction kept 8 bases outside the gene matches.

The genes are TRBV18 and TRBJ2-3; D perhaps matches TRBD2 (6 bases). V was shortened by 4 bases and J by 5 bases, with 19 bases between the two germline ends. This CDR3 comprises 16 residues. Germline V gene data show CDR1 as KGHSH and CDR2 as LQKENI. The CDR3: CASSHSDSHGRDTQYF. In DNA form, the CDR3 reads TGTGCCAGCTCACACAGCGACTCACACGGGAGAGATACGCAGTATTTT. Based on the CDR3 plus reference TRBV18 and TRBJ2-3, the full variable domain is NAGVMQNPRHLVRRRGQEARLRCSPMKGHSHVYWYRQLPEEGLKFMVYLQKENIIDESGMPKERFSAEFPKEGPSILRIQQVVRGDSAAYFCASSHSDSHGRDTQYFGPGTRLTVL.

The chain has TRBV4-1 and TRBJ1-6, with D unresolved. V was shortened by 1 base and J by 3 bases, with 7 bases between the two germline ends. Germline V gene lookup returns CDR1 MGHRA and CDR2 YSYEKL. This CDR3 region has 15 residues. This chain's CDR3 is CASSQGGFYNSPLHF. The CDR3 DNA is TGCGCCAGCAGCCAAGGCGGATTCTATAATTCACCCCTCCACTTT.

Here the CDR3 reads CASSQGRRTGGHEQYF. The CDR3 nucleotides read TGCGCCAGCAGCCAAGGGCGTAGGACAGGGGGCCACGAGCAGTACTTC. The V call is TRBV4-1, the J call TRBJ2-7; TRBD1 aligns across 11 bases. Germline lookup yields CDR1 MGHRA and CDR2 YSYEKL. The CDR3 extends over 16 amino acids. V dropped 1 base and J dropped 5; count of bases not matched to a gene: 7.

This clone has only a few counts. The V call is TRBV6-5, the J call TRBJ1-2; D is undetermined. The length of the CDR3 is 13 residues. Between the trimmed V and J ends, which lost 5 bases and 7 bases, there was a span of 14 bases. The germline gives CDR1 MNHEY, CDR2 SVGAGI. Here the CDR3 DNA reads TGTGCCAGCAGTAACCCGGGGTATAGTGGCTACACCTTC. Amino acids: CASSNPGYSGYTF.

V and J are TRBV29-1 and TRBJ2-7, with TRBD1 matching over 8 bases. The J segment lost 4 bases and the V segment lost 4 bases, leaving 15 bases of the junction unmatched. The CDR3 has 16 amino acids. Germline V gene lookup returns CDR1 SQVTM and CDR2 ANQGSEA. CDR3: CSVARRKQGGVYEQYF. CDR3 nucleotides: TGCAGCGTTGCCCGGAGAAAACAGGGGGGAGTATACGAGCAGTACTTC.

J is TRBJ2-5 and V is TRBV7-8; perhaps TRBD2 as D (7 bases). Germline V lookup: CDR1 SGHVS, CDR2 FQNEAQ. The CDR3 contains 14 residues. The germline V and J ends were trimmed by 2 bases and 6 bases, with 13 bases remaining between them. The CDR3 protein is CASSLKGGVKTQYF. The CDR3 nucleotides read TGTGCCAGCAGCTTAAAAGGGGGGGTAAAGACCCAGTACTTC.